The text below deals with one TCR beta chain. Antigen unknown. The data are from a study of CXCR3-negative and CXCR3-positive naive CD8 T cells. Across the whole study: Approximately 130 million TRB reads in total, about 1.5 +/- 0.3 million per library. Study conclusions and caveats: The level of CXCR3 expression partially decreased after cryopreservation; the majority of assays used fresh PBMCs. Naive cells, whether CXCR3-negative or CXCR3-positive, had similar TRBV-TRBJ usage, while memory cells differed. Diversity in memory CD8+ cells fell much lower than the comparably high levels seen in both naive subsets.

This CDR3 contains 12 residues. CDR1 is LNHNV and CDR2 is YYDKDF in the germline V gene (reference sequence). The study made its TRB cDNA libraries by 5' RACE, adding UMI labels. TCRdb re-called the 5' RACE reads and catalogs CDR3 proteins one per entry, DNA excluded. This sample contains 56,000 or so distinct CDR3 sequences. The V call is TRBV15, the J call TRBJ2-1; there is no DNA to check the TCRdb D call of TRBD1. The source of this sequence is a human donor in good health. Some clones in this sample may be carry-over from other donors' samples. Sequenced input: memory CD8+ T cells from blood. The CDR3 here is CATKGGPNEQFF.